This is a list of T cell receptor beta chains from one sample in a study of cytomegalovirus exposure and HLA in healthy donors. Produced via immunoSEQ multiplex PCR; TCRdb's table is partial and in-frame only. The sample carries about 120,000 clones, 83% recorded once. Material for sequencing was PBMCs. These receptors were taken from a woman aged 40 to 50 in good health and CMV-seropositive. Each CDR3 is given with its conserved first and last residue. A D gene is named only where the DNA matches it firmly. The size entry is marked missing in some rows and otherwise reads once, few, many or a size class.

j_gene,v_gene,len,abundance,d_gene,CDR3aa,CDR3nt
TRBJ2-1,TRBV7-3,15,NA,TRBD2,CASSPSGLVFDEQFF,TGTGCCAGCAGCCCCTCGGGACTAGTCTTCGATGAGCAGTTCTTC
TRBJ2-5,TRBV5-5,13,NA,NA,CASSSNAQETQYF,TGTGCCAGCAGTTCTAACGCCCAAGAGACCCAGTACTTC
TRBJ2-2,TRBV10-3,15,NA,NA,CAISAASGFTGELFF,TGTGCCATCAGCGCCGCCTCGGGGTTCACCGGGGAGCTGTTTTTT
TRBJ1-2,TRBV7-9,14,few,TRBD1,CASSATGTDYGYTF,TGTGCCAGCAGCGCAACCGGGACAGACTATGGCTACACCTTC
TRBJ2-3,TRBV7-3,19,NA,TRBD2,CASRFPTSGRAGAADTQYF,TGTGCCAGCAGGTTCCCGACTAGCGGGAGGGCCGGAGCGGCAGATACGCAGTATTTT
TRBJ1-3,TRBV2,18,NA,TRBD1,CASMLLWDRGRGGNTIYF,TGTGCCAGCATGCTTCTTTGGGACAGGGGGCGTGGTGGAAACACCATATATTTT
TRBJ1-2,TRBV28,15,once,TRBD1,CASSLTGGQRGGYTF,TGTGCCAGCAGTCTAACAGGGGGACAAAGGGGTGGCTACACCTTC
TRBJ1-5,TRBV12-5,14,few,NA,CASGILGLNQPQHF,TGTGCTAGTGGTATTTTGGGACTCAATCAGCCCCAGCATTTT
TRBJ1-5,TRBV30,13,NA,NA,CAWSNRDGGPQHF,TGTGCCTGGAGTAACAGGGATGGGGGGCCCCAGCATTTT
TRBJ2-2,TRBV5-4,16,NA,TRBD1,CASSWGQLGVTGELFF,TGTGCCAGCAGCTGGGGACAGTTGGGCGTCACCGGGGAGCTGTTTTTT
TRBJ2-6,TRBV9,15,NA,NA,CASSVSDSGANVLTF,TGTGCCAGCAGCGTCAGTGACTCTGGGGCCAACGTCCTGACTTTC
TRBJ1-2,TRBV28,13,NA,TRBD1,CASTGQGNYGYTF,TGTGCCAGCACCGGACAGGGGAACTATGGCTACACCTTC
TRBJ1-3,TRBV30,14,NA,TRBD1,CAWSRGPTGNTIYF,TGTGCCTGGAGCAGGGGGCCCACTGGAAACACCATATATTTT
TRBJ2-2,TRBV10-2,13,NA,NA,CASVGHFSRELFF,TGCGCCAGCGTTGGACACTTTAGCCGGGAGCTGTTTTTT
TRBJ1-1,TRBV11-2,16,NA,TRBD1,CASSAGTGVQNTEAFF,TGTGCCAGCAGCGCAGGGACAGGGGTCCAGAACACTGAAGCTTTCTTT
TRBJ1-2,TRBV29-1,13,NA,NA,CSVYRDTVYGYTF,TGCAGCGTCTACCGGGACACAGTCTATGGCTACACCTTC
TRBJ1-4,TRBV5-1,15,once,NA,CASSSQQGRGEKLFF,TGCGCCAGCAGCTCCCAACAGGGTCGAGGGGAAAAACTGTTTTTT
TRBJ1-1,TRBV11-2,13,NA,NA,CASSSQGLTQAFF,TGTGCCAGCAGCTCACAGGGTCTTACTCAAGCTTTCTTT
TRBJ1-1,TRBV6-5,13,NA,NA,CASSPLRNTEAFF,TGTGCCAGCAGCCCCCTGCGGAACACTGAAGCTTTCTTT
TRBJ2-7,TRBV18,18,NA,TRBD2,CASSRPGLGLAGLDEQYF,TGTGCCAGCTCACGTCCGGGACTAGGGCTAGCGGGATTGGACGAGCAGTACTTC
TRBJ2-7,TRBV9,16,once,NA,CASSVASVGGPYEQYF,TGTGCCAGCAGCGTAGCTTCTGTGGGGGGACCCTACGAGCAGTACTTC
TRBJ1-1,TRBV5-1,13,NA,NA,CASSLAGWSEAFF,TGCGCCAGCAGCTTGGCAGGGTGGTCTGAAGCTTTCTTT
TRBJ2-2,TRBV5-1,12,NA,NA,CASSEVTGELFF,TGCGCCAGCAGCGAGGTGACCGGGGAGCTGTTTTTT
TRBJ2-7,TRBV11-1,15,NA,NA,CASSQGSEPTYEQYF,TGTGCCAGCAGCCAGGGCAGCGAGCCTACCTACGAGCAGTACTTC
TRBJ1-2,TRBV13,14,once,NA,CASSHRAEGYGYTF,TGTGCCAGCAGCCACAGGGCTGAGGGGTATGGCTACACCTTC
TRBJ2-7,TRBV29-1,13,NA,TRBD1,CSVVAGGSGEQYF,TGCAGCGTTGTGGCAGGGGGATCGGGAGAGCAGTACTTC
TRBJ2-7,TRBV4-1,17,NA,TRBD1,CASSQAPGTVLNYEQYF,TGCGCCAGCAGCCAAGCGCCCGGGACAGTGTTAAACTACGAGCAGTACTTC
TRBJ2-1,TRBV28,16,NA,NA,CASSLGQLSSYNEQFF,TGTGCCAGCAGTTTAGGGCAGTTGAGCTCCTACAATGAGCAGTTCTTC
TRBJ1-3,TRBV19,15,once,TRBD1,CASSGRGQTGNTIYF,TGTGCCAGTAGCGGGAGGGGGCAGACTGGAAACACCATATATTTT
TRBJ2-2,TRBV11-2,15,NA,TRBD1,CASTKDRGNTGELFF,TGTGCCAGCACTAAAGACAGGGGGAACACCGGGGAGCTGTTTTTT
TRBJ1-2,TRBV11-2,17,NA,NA,CASSLDPSLAGPWGYTF,TGTGCCAGCAGCTTAGATCCCTCCCTTGCAGGCCCTTGGGGCTACACCTTC
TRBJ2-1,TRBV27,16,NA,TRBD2,CASSLSGLAGAWEQFF,TGTGCCAGCAGTTTATCGGGACTAGCGGGGGCGTGGGAGCAGTTCTTC
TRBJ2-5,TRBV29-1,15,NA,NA,CSVGGRQGGMETQYF,TGCAGCGTTGGGGGGAGACAGGGAGGTATGGAGACCCAGTACTTC
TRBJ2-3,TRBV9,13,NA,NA,CASSVVSLDTQYF,TGTGCCAGCAGCGTAGTATCCCTTGATACGCAGTATTTT
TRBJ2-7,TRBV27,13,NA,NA,CASSPGHTYEQYF,TGTGCCAGCAGCCCGGGACATACCTACGAGCAGTACTTC
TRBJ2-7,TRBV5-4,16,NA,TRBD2,CASSPDPGRENYEQYF,TGTGCCAGCAGCCCCGACCCGGGGAGGGAGAACTACGAGCAGTACTTC
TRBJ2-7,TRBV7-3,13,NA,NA,CASSLMWGAEQYF,TGTGCCAGCAGCTTAATGTGGGGAGCCGAGCAGTACTTC
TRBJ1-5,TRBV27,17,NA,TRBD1,CASGRQGGSASNQPQHF,TGTGCCAGCGGCCGACAGGGGGGAAGTGCAAGCAATCAGCCCCAGCATTTT
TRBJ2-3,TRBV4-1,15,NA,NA,CASSQIRDPTDTQYF,TGCGCCAGCAGCCAAATTCGGGATCCCACAGATACGCAGTATTTT
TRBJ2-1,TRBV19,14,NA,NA,CASSRDQGIWEQFF,TGTGCCAGTAGTAGAGATCAGGGGATATGGGAGCAGTTCTTC
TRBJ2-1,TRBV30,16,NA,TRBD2,CAWSVPGLAGYNEQFF,TGTGCCTGGAGTGTCCCAGGACTAGCGGGATACAATGAGCAGTTCTTC
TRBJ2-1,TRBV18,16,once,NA,CASSLTSGEIRNEQFF,TGTGCCAGCTCACTGACCTCGGGAGAGATTAGGAATGAGCAGTTCTTC
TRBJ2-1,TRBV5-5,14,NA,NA,CASSLDGTYNEQFF,TGTGCCAGCAGCTTGGACGGGACCTACAATGAGCAGTTCTTC
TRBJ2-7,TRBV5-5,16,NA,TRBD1,CASSTKGGTGSYEQYF,TGTGCCAGCAGCACAAAAGGGGGGACAGGGTCCTACGAGCAGTACTTC
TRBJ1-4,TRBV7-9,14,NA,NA,CASSLATDGEKLFF,TGTGCCAGCAGCTTGGCAACAGATGGAGAAAAACTGTTTTTT
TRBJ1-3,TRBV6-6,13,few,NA,CASSETERNTIYF,TGTGCCAGCAGCGAGACTGAGAGAAACACCATATATTTT
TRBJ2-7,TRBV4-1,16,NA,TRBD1,CASSQTGTGLLYEQYF,TGCGCCAGCAGCCAAACCGGGACAGGGTTACTCTACGAGCAGTACTTC
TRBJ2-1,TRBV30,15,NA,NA,CAWRTKRVAYNEQFF,TGTGCCTGGCGGACTAAGCGGGTGGCCTACAATGAGCAGTTCTTC
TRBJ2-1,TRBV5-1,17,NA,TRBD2,CASSLGLAGVYRYEQFF,TGCGCCAGCAGCTTAGGACTAGCGGGAGTTTATCGTTATGAGCAGTTCTTC
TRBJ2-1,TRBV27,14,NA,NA,CASSLSTSGNEQFF,TGTGCCAGCAGTTTGTCGACGTCGGGCAATGAGCAGTTCTTC
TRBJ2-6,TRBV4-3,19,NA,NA,CASSQDLAGNPPGANVLTF,TGCGCCAGCAGCCAAGATCTGGCAGGGAATCCCCCTGGGGCCAACGTCCTGACTTTC
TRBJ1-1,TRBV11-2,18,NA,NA,CASSLSFAGKERRTEAFF,TGTGCCAGCAGCTTATCTTTCGCAGGGAAGGAAAGGCGCACTGAAGCTTTCTTT
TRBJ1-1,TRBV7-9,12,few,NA,CSFTRSGWEAFF,TGTTCCTTCACTCGGAGCGGCTGGGAAGCTTTCTTT
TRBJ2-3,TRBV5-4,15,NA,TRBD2,CASSSGTISTDTQYF,TGTGCCAGCAGCTCGGGGACTATTAGCACAGATACGCAGTATTTT
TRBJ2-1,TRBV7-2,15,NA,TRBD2,CASSLYQTSSHEQFF,TGTGCCAGCAGCTTATATCAGACTAGCTCCCATGAGCAGTTCTTC
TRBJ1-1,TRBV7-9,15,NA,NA,CASSWGGGVNTEAFF,TGTGCCAGCAGCTGGGGAGGAGGGGTGAACACTGAAGCTTTCTTT
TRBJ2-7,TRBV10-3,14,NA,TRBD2,CAIKGLESSYEQYF,TGTGCCATTAAGGGACTAGAGAGCTCCTACGAGCAGTACTTC
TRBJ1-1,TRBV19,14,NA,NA,CASKPGGADTEAFF,TGTGCCAGTAAACCGGGGGGGGCGGACACTGAAGCTTTCTTT
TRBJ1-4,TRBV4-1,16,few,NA,CASSQGPAGLSQKLFF,TGCGCCAGCAGCCAAGGTCCGGCAGGGTTGTCCCAAAAACTGTTTTTT
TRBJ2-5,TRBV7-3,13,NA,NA,CASSLGPGETQYF,TGTGCCAGCAGCTTAGGTCCAGGAGAGACCCAGTACTTC